This T cell receptor (beta chain) was identified during a study of T-cell reconstitution after alpha-beta-depleted transplantation in children. Study conclusions and caveats: Surviving recipient T cells and thymic progenitors produced the high day-60 TCRbeta diversity seen in some patients. Where alpha-beta T cells came from about two months after transplant was reportedly several hundred expanded graft clones. At one year after transplant, newly produced T cells mostly accounted for T-cell counts and diversity.

Library preparation (for TCRbeta) was performed with unique molecular identifiers. Each CDR3 protein gets one entry after TCRdb re-called the PCR reads with MiXCR. The data contain approximately 520,000 distinct CDR3 sequences, 11% of them singletons. V gave up 6 bases and J gave up 6 bases; unmatched junction bases: 5. The CDR3 length is 13 residues. CDR1 and CDR2 from the germline V gene are MNHEY and SVGEGT. This clonotype was seen a handful of times. Its antigen is unidentified. Sequenced here: PBMCs, mostly from graft donor cells, sampled 180 days after TCRalphabeta/CD19-depleted stem cell transplant. The J gene is TRBJ2-7, the V gene TRBV6-2 or TRBV6-3, with 10 bases identical to TRBD2. This receptor was obtained from a female patient between 2 and 10 years old who had a stem cell transplant for aplastic anemia, so the T cells may come from the graft donor. CDR3 sequence reads: CASRLAGASEQYV. CDR3 DNA: TGTGCCAGCAGGCTAGCGGGAGCCTCCGAGCAGTACGTC.